This T cell receptor (beta chain) is from a study of T cell responses to AZD1222 COVID-19 vaccine. The study's findings and limits: After the peak T cell response, and only then, were repertoires sampled.

For this clone: Its antigen is undetermined.

Some clones are missing from TCRdb's copy, which holds only in-frame ones; the method was immunoSEQ multiplex PCR. The profile shows fewer than 120,000 clones, about 87% of them singletons. V lost 0 bases and J lost 2, with 17 bases in between. CDR1 is MGHRA and CDR2 is YSYEKL in the germline V gene. CDR3 size: 17 residues. This TCR was recovered from an adult in good health. The specimen comprised peripheral blood, sampled on day 0 of AZD1222 vaccination. The chain combines TRBV4-1 with TRBJ2-7, with a possible D match to TRBD1 (5 bases). In DNA, the CDR3 is TGCGCCAGCAGCCAAGAAAGAGCAGGGTATGATACCTACGAGCAGTACTTC. Protein: CASSQERAGYDTYEQYF.